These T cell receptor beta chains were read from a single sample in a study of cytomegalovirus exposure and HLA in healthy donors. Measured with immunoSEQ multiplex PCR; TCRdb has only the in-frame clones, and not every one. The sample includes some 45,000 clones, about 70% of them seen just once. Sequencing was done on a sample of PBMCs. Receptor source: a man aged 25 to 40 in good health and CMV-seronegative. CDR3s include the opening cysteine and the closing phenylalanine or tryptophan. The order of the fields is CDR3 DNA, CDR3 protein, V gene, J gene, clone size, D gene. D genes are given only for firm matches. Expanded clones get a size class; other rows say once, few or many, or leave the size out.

CDR3nt: TGCAGCGTTGACTCGCTAGCGGGAGGCACAGATACGCAGTATTTT
CDR3aa: CSVDSLAGGTDTQYF
v_gene: TRBV29-1
j_gene: TRBJ2-3
abundance: -
d_gene: TRBD2

CDR3nt: TGTGCCAGCTCACTAGCGGGAGGGCCGGAGACCCAGTACTTC
CDR3aa: CASSLAGGPETQYF
v_gene: TRBV18
j_gene: TRBJ2-5
abundance: once
d_gene: TRBD2

CDR3nt: TGCGCCAGCAGTGGTGAGGGATTGACGGCCAACGTCCTGACTTTC
CDR3aa: CASSGEGLTANVLTF
v_gene: TRBV10-1
j_gene: TRBJ2-6
abundance: -
d_gene: -

CDR3nt: TGTGCCAGTAGGACCGAGCGGGAGTCCGGGGAGCTGTTTTTT
CDR3aa: CASRTERESGELFF
v_gene: TRBV19
j_gene: TRBJ2-2
abundance: -
d_gene: TRBD2

CDR3nt: TGTGCCAGCAGTGGGCTAGCGGGACGCCTACCCTACGAGCAGTACTTC
CDR3aa: CASSGLAGRLPYEQYF
v_gene: TRBV2
j_gene: TRBJ2-7
abundance: -
d_gene: TRBD2

CDR3nt: TGTGCCAGCAGCCACGACCCAATAAGAGGGACTGGAAACACCATATATTTT
CDR3aa: CASSHDPIRGTGNTIYF
v_gene: TRBV7-9
j_gene: TRBJ1-3
abundance: -
d_gene: -

CDR3nt: TGCGCCAGCAGCTTGGCAGCGGGAGGGCCGTCCGGGGAGCTGTTTTTT
CDR3aa: CASSLAAGGPSGELFF
v_gene: TRBV5-1
j_gene: TRBJ2-2
abundance: -
d_gene: TRBD2

CDR3nt: TGTGCCAGCAGCTTAGCGCATAGTAGCGATGAGCAGTTCTTC
CDR3aa: CASSLAHSSDEQFF
v_gene: TRBV7-9
j_gene: TRBJ2-1
abundance: -
d_gene: -

CDR3nt: TGTGCCAGCAGTCGTAGCGGGATAGACTACAATGAGCAGTTCTTC
CDR3aa: CASSRSGIDYNEQFF
v_gene: TRBV6-5
j_gene: TRBJ2-1
abundance: -
d_gene: TRBD2

CDR3nt: TGCGCCAGCAGCCCGCTAGCGGGAGGATCCTACAATGAGCAGTTCTTC
CDR3aa: CASSPLAGGSYNEQFF
v_gene: TRBV5-1
j_gene: TRBJ2-1
abundance: -
d_gene: TRBD2

CDR3nt: TGTGCCAGCAGTGGAGCAGCAGGGTACACTGAAGCTTTCTTT
CDR3aa: CASSGAAGYTEAFF
v_gene: TRBV6-1
j_gene: TRBJ1-1
abundance: -
d_gene: -

CDR3nt: TGTGCCACCAGCAGATTCTTTCAGATTACCTACGAGCAGTACTTC
CDR3aa: CATSRFFQITYEQYF
v_gene: TRBV15
j_gene: TRBJ2-7
abundance: -
d_gene: -

CDR3nt: TGTGCCAGCAGCTTGCGTCGGGAATACAATGAGCAGTTCTTC
CDR3aa: CASSLRREYNEQFF
v_gene: TRBV5-6
j_gene: TRBJ2-1
abundance: -
d_gene: -

CDR3nt: TGTGCCACCCAGGGTGCCAACTATGGCTACACCTTC
CDR3aa: CATQGANYGYTF
v_gene: TRBV10-3
j_gene: TRBJ1-2
abundance: -
d_gene: -

CDR3nt: TGTGCCAGCAGCCAACGGTCGAGGTCTGGGGCCAACGTCCTGACTTTC
CDR3aa: CASSQRSRSGANVLTF
v_gene: TRBV14
j_gene: TRBJ2-6
abundance: -
d_gene: -

CDR3nt: TGTGCCAGTAGGGGGCCGCCGGGACTAGTCAATGAGCAGTTCTTC
CDR3aa: CASRGPPGLVNEQFF
v_gene: TRBV19
j_gene: TRBJ2-1
abundance: once
d_gene: TRBD2

CDR3nt: TGTGCCAGCAGTTCCCCGGGACAGACTCACTACGAGCAGTACTTC
CDR3aa: CASSSPGQTHYEQYF
v_gene: TRBV27
j_gene: TRBJ2-7
abundance: -
d_gene: TRBD1

CDR3nt: TGTGCCAGCTCAAGGACAGTGGGTCAGCCCCAGCATTTT
CDR3aa: CASSRTVGQPQHF
v_gene: TRBV18
j_gene: TRBJ1-5
abundance: -
d_gene: -

CDR3nt: TGTGCCTGGAGCCAGGGGGCGGACACTGAAGCTTTCTTT
CDR3aa: CAWSQGADTEAFF
v_gene: TRBV30
j_gene: TRBJ1-1
abundance: -
d_gene: TRBD1

CDR3nt: TGCGCCAGCAGCGTAGCTGGATCCGGGGCTTTCTTT
CDR3aa: CASSVAGSGAFF
v_gene: TRBV10-1
j_gene: TRBJ1-1
abundance: -
d_gene: -

CDR3nt: TGTGCCAGCAGCTTGGGGCTAGCGGGAGCCGAGCAGTACTTC
CDR3aa: CASSLGLAGAEQYF
v_gene: TRBV5-6
j_gene: TRBJ2-7
abundance: -
d_gene: TRBD2

CDR3nt: TGTGCCAGCAGCTTATTCCCGGGACAGGGTACAGATACGCAGTATTTT
CDR3aa: CASSLFPGQGTDTQYF
v_gene: TRBV7-9
j_gene: TRBJ2-3
abundance: -
d_gene: TRBD1

CDR3nt: TGTGCCAGCACCCGTAGAGGGGACACCTCTGGGGCCAACGTCCTGACTTTC
CDR3aa: CASTRRGDTSGANVLTF
v_gene: TRBV9
j_gene: TRBJ2-6
abundance: few
d_gene: -

CDR3nt: TGTGCCAGCACCGAGGGTCAATCGGGGGCCAACGTCCTGACTTTC
CDR3aa: CASTEGQSGANVLTF
v_gene: TRBV6-1
j_gene: TRBJ2-6
abundance: -
d_gene: -

CDR3nt: TGTGCCAGCTCACCACTGGAAAACTTGGGACAGGGGACTTATGGCTACACCTTC
CDR3aa: CASSPLENLGQGTYGYTF
v_gene: TRBV18
j_gene: TRBJ1-2
abundance: -
d_gene: TRBD1

CDR3nt: TGCAGCACAAAAACCCGGGACTTTCCGTTCTTC
CDR3aa: CSTKTRDFPFF
v_gene: TRBV29-1
j_gene: TRBJ2-1
abundance: -
d_gene: -

CDR3nt: TGCAGCGTTGGGGTGACAGGGCCGAATCAGCCCCAGCATTTT
CDR3aa: CSVGVTGPNQPQHF
v_gene: TRBV29-1
j_gene: TRBJ1-5
abundance: -
d_gene: TRBD1

CDR3nt: TGCAGCGTTGCGACTAGCGGGATTGCAGAGACCCAGTACTTC
CDR3aa: CSVATSGIAETQYF
v_gene: TRBV29-1
j_gene: TRBJ2-5
abundance: -
d_gene: TRBD2

CDR3nt: TGTGCCAGTAGCCAGGGGTCGGTGGAGACCCAGTACTTC
CDR3aa: CASSQGSVETQYF
v_gene: TRBV25-1
j_gene: TRBJ2-5
abundance: -
d_gene: -

CDR3nt: TGTGCCAGCAGCAACCGACAGGGGATAGTGAACACCGGGGAGCTGTTTTTT
CDR3aa: CASSNRQGIVNTGELFF
v_gene: TRBV11-2
j_gene: TRBJ2-2
abundance: -
d_gene: TRBD1

CDR3nt: TGTGCTAGTGGTTTGGTACAGGGGGCGGGAGAGACCCAGTACTTC
CDR3aa: CASGLVQGAGETQYF
v_gene: TRBV12-5
j_gene: TRBJ2-5
abundance: -
d_gene: TRBD1

CDR3nt: TGTGCAAGTCGCTCCCGAACCCGCAGGGGCTCTGGAAACACCATATATTTT
CDR3aa: CASRSRTRRGSGNTIYF
v_gene: TRBV12-2
j_gene: TRBJ1-3
abundance: -
d_gene: -

CDR3nt: TGTGCCAGCAGCTTTTTTGCAGCGACCTATGGCTACACCTTC
CDR3aa: CASSFFAATYGYTF
v_gene: TRBV7-9
j_gene: TRBJ1-2
abundance: -
d_gene: -

CDR3nt: TGTGCCAGCAGCAACCGGGGACAGGGCTACGAGCAGTACTTC
CDR3aa: CASSNRGQGYEQYF
v_gene: TRBV6-6
j_gene: TRBJ2-7
abundance: -
d_gene: TRBD1

CDR3nt: TGTGCCAGCAAAAAGGGGGACCGCACTGAAGCTTTCTTT
CDR3aa: CASKKGDRTEAFF
v_gene: TRBV6-5
j_gene: TRBJ1-1
abundance: -
d_gene: -

CDR3nt: TGCGCCAGCAGCCCGGGACAGGGGGATGGCTACGAGCAGTACTTC
CDR3aa: CASSPGQGDGYEQYF
v_gene: TRBV4-1
j_gene: TRBJ2-7
abundance: large
d_gene: TRBD1

CDR3nt: TGCGCCAGCAGCCCAGGCACTAGCGGGAGCTCTCGCGAGCAGTACTTC
CDR3aa: CASSPGTSGSSREQYF
v_gene: TRBV5-1
j_gene: TRBJ2-7
abundance: -
d_gene: TRBD2